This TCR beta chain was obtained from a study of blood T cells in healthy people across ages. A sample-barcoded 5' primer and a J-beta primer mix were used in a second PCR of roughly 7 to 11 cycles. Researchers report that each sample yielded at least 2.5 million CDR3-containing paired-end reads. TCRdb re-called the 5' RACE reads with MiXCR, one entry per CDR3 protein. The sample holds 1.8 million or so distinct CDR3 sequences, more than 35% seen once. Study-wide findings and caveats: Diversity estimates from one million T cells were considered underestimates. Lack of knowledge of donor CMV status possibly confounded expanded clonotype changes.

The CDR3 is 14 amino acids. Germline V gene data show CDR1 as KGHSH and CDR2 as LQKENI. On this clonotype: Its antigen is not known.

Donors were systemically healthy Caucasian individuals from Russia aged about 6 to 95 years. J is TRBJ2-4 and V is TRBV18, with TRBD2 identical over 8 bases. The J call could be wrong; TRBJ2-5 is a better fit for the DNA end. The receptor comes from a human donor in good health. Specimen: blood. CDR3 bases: TGTGCCAGCTGCAATCTAGCGGGTCAAGAGACCCAGTACTTC. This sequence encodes CASCNLAGQETQYF.